The clone carrying this TCR beta chain was observed a few times. What it binds is not known. The data derive from a study of cytotoxic CD8 clonotypes in ibrutinib-treated CLL. Method: immunoSEQ multiplex PCR; TCRdb's copy keeps in-frame clones and lacks some. Among tens of thousands of clones, roughly 49% were seen once, and the ten largest hold about 24%. Study outcomes and limitations: Sampling of sustained-remission and progressing patients occurred at differing times.

V was clipped by 5 bases and J by 3 bases, with 7 bases between them. Germline CDR1 MNHEY, CDR2 SVGAGI. CDR3 length equals 12 residues. The receptor comes from a human donor with chronic lymphocytic leukemia. V and J are TRBV6-5 and TRBJ1-2, with unresolved D. The source material was PBMCs, sampled at disease progression, from a patient treated with ibrutinib. The CDR3: CASSGLDYGYTF. The CDR3 DNA follows: TGTGCCAGCAGTGGGTTGGACTATGGCTACACCTTC.